Described below is a single T cell receptor (beta chain) sequence and its context. Method: immunoSEQ multiplex PCR; TCRdb's copy keeps in-frame clones and lacks some. The table has about 170,000 clones, 60% to 80% seen once; the top ten hold roughly 2.8%. This specimen comes from a study of blood T cell repertoires in COVID-19. About the research overall: Samples representing acute and convalescent COVID-19 were sourced from the United States, Italy and Spain.

In germline, CDR1 is LNHDA, CDR2 SQIVND (reference sequence). This CDR3 has 15 residues. Germline trimming cut 8 bases from V and 3 bases from J; bases unmatched to any gene: 5. The chain recombines TRBV19 with TRBJ2-6; 9 bases map to TRBD1. The specimen sequenced was peripheral blood. The clonotype originates from a man aged 65 to 85 with acute or convalescent COVID-19. The CDR3 here is CASHTGGSGANVLTF. The CDR3 DNA sequence: TGTGCCAGTCACACAGGGGGCAGTGGGGCCAACGTCCTGACTTTC. The full variable domain, with the rest looked up from reference TRBV19 and TRBJ2-6, is DGGITQSPKYLFRKEGQNVTLSCEQNLNHDAMYWYRQDPGQGLRLIYYSQIVNDFQKGDIAEGYSVSREKKESFPLTVTSAQKNPTAFYLCASHTGGSGANVLTFGAGSRLTVL.